A selection of T cell receptor beta chains follows, all from one sample in a study of blood T cell repertoires in COVID-19. Profiling relied on immunoSEQ multiplex PCR, and the TCRdb table lists in-frame clones only, not all of them. Seen here are about 220,000 clones, 83% observed once, and the top ten hold around 3.3%. The sample was PBMCs or T cells enriched from blood (not recorded which). Receptors originate from a woman in her forties who had been exposed to COVID-19. The CDR3 runs from the conserved cysteine through the conserved F or W. The order of the fields is V gene, J gene, clone size, D gene, CDR3 protein, CDR3 DNA. A D gene is named only where the DNA matches it firmly. Part of the rows lack a size; the others show once, few, many or a class for expanded clones.

V gene: TRBV10-3; J gene: TRBJ2-7; clone size: .; D gene: .; CDR3 protein: CAISDRATQGSEQYF; CDR3 DNA: TGTGCCATCAGTGATAGGGCAACACAGGGTTCCGAGCAGTACTTC
V gene: TRBV9; J gene: TRBJ2-3; clone size: .; D gene: .; CDR3 protein: CASSVDGAFSDTQYF; CDR3 DNA: TGTGCCAGCAGCGTGGATGGGGCGTTCTCAGATACGCAGTATTTT
V gene: TRBV19; J gene: TRBJ1-1; clone size: once; D gene: TRBD1; CDR3 protein: CASIRQGAVAEAFF; CDR3 DNA: TGTGCCAGTATCCGACAGGGCGCAGTCGCTGAAGCTTTCTTT
V gene: TRBV5-4; J gene: TRBJ2-1; clone size: .; D gene: TRBD2; CDR3 protein: CASSLGGGAPYNEQFF; CDR3 DNA: TGTGCCAGCAGCTTGGGCGGGGGGGCCCCCTACAATGAGCAGTTCTTC
V gene: TRBV3-1/TRBV3-2; J gene: TRBJ1-6; clone size: once; D gene: .; CDR3 protein: CASSQDRMGVSLKFHNSPLHF; CDR3 DNA: TGTGCCAGCAGCCAAGATCGAATGGGCGTAAGCCTTAAGTTCCATAATTCACCCCTCCACTTT
V gene: TRBV5-5; J gene: TRBJ1-2; clone size: few; D gene: .; CDR3 protein: CASSLSPGGGGGYTF; CDR3 DNA: TGTGCCAGCAGCTTGTCCCCCGGTGGCGGGGGTGGCTACACCTTC
V gene: TRBV18; J gene: TRBJ1-1; clone size: few; D gene: .; CDR3 protein: CASSPYREANTEAFF; CDR3 DNA: TGTGCCAGCTCACCATACCGGGAGGCGAACACTGAAGCTTTCTTT
V gene: TRBV5-1; J gene: TRBJ1-2; clone size: .; D gene: TRBD1; CDR3 protein: CASSLAGQGVVYGYTF; CDR3 DNA: TGCGCCAGCAGCTTGGCAGGACAGGGGGTGGTCTATGGCTACACCTTC
V gene: TRBV13; J gene: TRBJ2-3; clone size: .; D gene: TRBD2; CDR3 protein: CASSLGRGEWNTQYF; CDR3 DNA: TGTGCCAGCAGCTTGGGGCGGGGGGAGTGGAATACGCAGTATTTT
V gene: TRBV28; J gene: TRBJ1-1; clone size: .; D gene: .; CDR3 protein: CASSPGGARNTEAFF; CDR3 DNA: TGTGCCAGCAGCCCCGGGGGGGCGCGGAACACTGAAGCTTTCTTT
V gene: TRBV28; J gene: TRBJ1-5; clone size: once; D gene: .; CDR3 protein: CASRGDSNQPQHF; CDR3 DNA: TGTGCCAGCAGAGGGGATAGCAATCAGCCCCAGCATTTT
V gene: TRBV3-1/TRBV3-2; J gene: TRBJ2-1; clone size: few; D gene: TRBD2; CDR3 protein: CASSRGTSGYNEQFF; CDR3 DNA: TGTGCCAGCAGCCGAGGGACTAGCGGGTACAATGAGCAGTTCTTC
V gene: TRBV6-1; J gene: TRBJ1-6; clone size: .; D gene: .; CDR3 protein: CASSERRGTNSPLHF; CDR3 DNA: TGTGCCAGCAGTGAACGTCGGGGGACCAATTCACCCCTCCACTTT
V gene: TRBV6-2/TRBV6-3; J gene: TRBJ1-2; clone size: .; D gene: .; CDR3 protein: CASSYRGTPKGAYGYTF; CDR3 DNA: TGTGCCAGCAGTTACCGGGGGACTCCGAAAGGGGCCTATGGCTACACCTTC
V gene: TRBV9; J gene: TRBJ1-1; clone size: .; D gene: .; CDR3 protein: CASSMGGGTEAFF; CDR3 DNA: TGTGCCAGCAGCATGGGCGGGGGCACTGAAGCTTTCTTT
V gene: TRBV6-5; J gene: TRBJ2-2; clone size: .; D gene: TRBD2; CDR3 protein: CASSYGTSGTGELFF; CDR3 DNA: TGTGCCAGCAGTTACGGGACTAGCGGCACCGGGGAGCTGTTTTTT
V gene: TRBV2; J gene: TRBJ1-2; clone size: .; D gene: .; CDR3 protein: CASSPQGWGGYTF; CDR3 DNA: TGTGCCAGCAGTCCTCAGGGCTGGGGTGGCTACACCTTC
V gene: TRBV14; J gene: TRBJ2-5; clone size: .; D gene: .; CDR3 protein: CASSHYQETQYF; CDR3 DNA: TGTGCCAGCAGCCACTACCAAGAGACCCAGTACTTC
V gene: TRBV5-6; J gene: TRBJ1-1; clone size: .; D gene: TRBD1; CDR3 protein: CASSALTGMNTEAFF; CDR3 DNA: TGTGCCAGCAGCGCCCTGACAGGGATGAACACTGAAGCTTTCTTT
V gene: TRBV6-4; J gene: TRBJ2-7; clone size: .; D gene: .; CDR3 protein: CASSDPTYEQYF; CDR3 DNA: TGTGCCAGCAGTGACCCCACCTACGAGCAGTACTTC
V gene: TRBV6-5; J gene: TRBJ1-6; clone size: once; D gene: TRBD1; CDR3 protein: CASRRQGSLNSPLHF; CDR3 DNA: TGTGCCAGCAGGCGACAGGGGAGCCTTAATTCACCCCTCCACTTT
V gene: TRBV19; J gene: TRBJ2-7; clone size: .; D gene: TRBD1; CDR3 protein: CASSTTRGQGAYEQYF; CDR3 DNA: TGTGCCAGTAGTACCACCCGAGGGCAGGGGGCCTACGAGCAGTACTTC
V gene: TRBV7-2; J gene: TRBJ1-2; clone size: once; D gene: TRBD1; CDR3 protein: CASSLGGTGPNYGYTF; CDR3 DNA: TGTGCCAGCAGCTTAGGAGGGACAGGGCCTAACTATGGCTACACCTTC
V gene: TRBV19; J gene: TRBJ2-1; clone size: once; D gene: .; CDR3 protein: CASSLPRGGTKNEQFF; CDR3 DNA: TGTGCCAGTAGTCTCCCCCGAGGGGGAACGAAGAATGAGCAGTTCTTC
V gene: TRBV4-2; J gene: TRBJ1-5; clone size: .; D gene: TRBD1; CDR3 protein: CASSLGDRNNQPQHF; CDR3 DNA: TGTGCCAGCAGCCTCGGGGACAGGAATAATCAGCCCCAGCATTTT
V gene: TRBV9; J gene: TRBJ1-4; clone size: .; D gene: .; CDR3 protein: CASSPRTEDEKLFF; CDR3 DNA: TGTGCCAGCAGCCCTCGGACAGAAGATGAAAAACTGTTTTTT
V gene: TRBV25-1; J gene: TRBJ2-7; clone size: .; D gene: .; CDR3 protein: CASRQDLYEQYF; CDR3 DNA: TGTGCCAGCAGACAGGACCTCTACGAGCAGTACTTC
V gene: TRBV19; J gene: TRBJ2-4; clone size: .; D gene: TRBD2; CDR3 protein: CASSTFDGRNIQYF; CDR3 DNA: TGTGCCAGTAGTACCTTTGACGGGAGGAACATTCAGTACTTC
V gene: TRBV24-1; J gene: TRBJ1-4; clone size: .; D gene: .; CDR3 protein: CATSDLTQGRNEKLFF; CDR3 DNA: TGTGCCACCAGTGATTTGACCCAGGGTCGGAATGAAAAACTGTTTTTT
V gene: TRBV19; J gene: TRBJ2-3; clone size: .; D gene: TRBD1; CDR3 protein: CASSILGQGSTDTQYF; CDR3 DNA: TGTGCCAGTAGTATCCTAGGACAGGGCAGCACAGATACGCAGTATTTT
V gene: TRBV3-1/TRBV3-2; J gene: TRBJ1-2; clone size: .; D gene: .; CDR3 protein: CASSEQVTNYGYTF; CDR3 DNA: TGTGCCAGCTCCGAGCAGGTAACGAACTATGGCTACACCTTC
V gene: TRBV30; J gene: TRBJ2-1; clone size: .; D gene: .; CDR3 protein: CAWSGLRGAYNEQFF; CDR3 DNA: TGTGCCTGGAGTGGGCTCCGGGGGGCTTACAATGAGCAGTTCTTC
V gene: TRBV14; J gene: TRBJ2-2; clone size: .; D gene: TRBD2; CDR3 protein: CASSRTGGLNTGELFF; CDR3 DNA: TGTGCCAGCAGTCGTACGGGGGGTTTGAACACCGGGGAGCTGTTTTTT
V gene: TRBV29-1; J gene: TRBJ2-7; clone size: .; D gene: TRBD2; CDR3 protein: CSVRLAGRYEQYF; CDR3 DNA: TGCAGCGTCAGACTAGCGGGGAGATACGAGCAGTACTTC
V gene: TRBV6-5; J gene: TRBJ1-2; clone size: .; D gene: TRBD1; CDR3 protein: CASSWTTGGSNGYTF; CDR3 DNA: TGTGCCAGCAGTTGGACGACAGGGGGTAGTAATGGCTACACCTTC
V gene: TRBV6-5; J gene: TRBJ2-7; clone size: .; D gene: .; CDR3 protein: CASNSGVSYEQYF; CDR3 DNA: TGTGCCAGCAATAGCGGTGTCTCCTACGAGCAGTACTTC
V gene: TRBV3-1/TRBV3-2; J gene: TRBJ2-5; clone size: .; D gene: TRBD1; CDR3 protein: CASSQGTGGYQETQYF; CDR3 DNA: TGTGCCAGCAGCCAGGGGACAGGGGGGTACCAAGAGACCCAGTACTTC
V gene: TRBV19; J gene: TRBJ1-2; clone size: .; D gene: .; CDR3 protein: CASSNRVDYGYTF; CDR3 DNA: TGTGCCAGTTCGAACAGGGTGGACTATGGCTACACCTTC
V gene: TRBV29-1; J gene: TRBJ2-7; clone size: .; D gene: TRBD1; CDR3 protein: CSGSTGAYEQYF; CDR3 DNA: TGCAGCGGTTCCACAGGGGCCTACGAGCAGTACTTC
V gene: TRBV15; J gene: TRBJ1-5; clone size: .; D gene: .; CDR3 protein: CATSGQGSQPQHF; CDR3 DNA: TGTGCCACCAGCGGGCAGGGCAGTCAGCCCCAGCATTTT
V gene: TRBV5-4; J gene: TRBJ1-2; clone size: few; D gene: .; CDR3 protein: CASSTRGGSYGYTF; CDR3 DNA: TGTGCCAGCAGCACCCGGGGGGGGAGTTATGGCTACACCTTC
V gene: TRBV29-1; J gene: TRBJ1-1; clone size: .; D gene: TRBD1; CDR3 protein: CSVVGGQGVGEQAFF; CDR3 DNA: TGCAGCGTTGTCGGGGGACAGGGGGTTGGAGAGCAAGCTTTCTTT
V gene: TRBV5-1; J gene: TRBJ1-2; clone size: .; D gene: TRBD1; CDR3 protein: CASRHPGDSPYGYTF; CDR3 DNA: TGCGCCAGCAGGCATCCCGGGGACAGCCCCTATGGCTACACCTTC
V gene: TRBV6-5; J gene: TRBJ1-1; clone size: .; D gene: .; CDR3 protein: CASSYGRGSYEAFF; CDR3 DNA: TGTGCCAGCAGTTACGGCCGGGGGTCCTATGAAGCTTTCTTT
V gene: TRBV11-3; J gene: TRBJ2-1; clone size: .; D gene: TRBD2; CDR3 protein: CASSSSGGGRNEQFF; CDR3 DNA: TGTGCCAGCAGCTCCAGTGGCGGGGGGAGGAATGAGCAGTTCTTC
V gene: TRBV30; J gene: TRBJ2-7; clone size: .; D gene: .; CDR3 protein: CAWSPGYEQYF; CDR3 DNA: TGTGCCTGGAGTCCAGGCTACGAGCAGTACTTC
V gene: TRBV18; J gene: TRBJ1-6; clone size: .; D gene: TRBD1; CDR3 protein: CASSGQGADSPLHF; CDR3 DNA: TGTGCCAGCTCAGGACAGGGGGCGGATTCACCCCTCCACTTT
V gene: TRBV5-4; J gene: TRBJ2-7; clone size: .; D gene: .; CDR3 protein: CASSEQGVYEQYF; CDR3 DNA: TGTGCCAGCAGCGAACAGGGAGTCTACGAGCAGTACTTC
V gene: TRBV18; J gene: TRBJ1-4; clone size: .; D gene: .; CDR3 protein: CASSPPVGGATEKLFF; CDR3 DNA: TGTGCCAGCTCACCACCGGTTGGGGGGGCAACAGAAAAACTGTTTTTT
V gene: TRBV5-6; J gene: TRBJ2-5; clone size: .; D gene: .; CDR3 protein: CASSFRGIVGYQETQYF; CDR3 DNA: TGTGCCAGCAGCTTTCGGGGGATCGTCGGGTACCAGGAGACCCAGTACTTC
V gene: TRBV12-3/TRBV12-4; J gene: TRBJ1-2; clone size: once; D gene: .; CDR3 protein: CASSFSVSYGYTF; CDR3 DNA: TGTGCCAGCAGTTTTTCTGTGAGCTATGGCTACACCTTC
V gene: TRBV18; J gene: TRBJ2-7; clone size: once; D gene: .; CDR3 protein: CASSPRARSPYEQYF; CDR3 DNA: TGTGCCAGCTCACCCAGGGCCAGAAGCCCCTACGAGCAGTACTTC